This TCR beta chain was retrieved from a study of shared clonotypes between healthy human individuals. Germline V gene sequence: CDR1 LGHNA, CDR2 YSLEER. Trimming stripped 1 base from V and 2 bases from J, with 8 bases between. The length of the CDR3 is 14 residues. Genomic DNA per cell subset filled all wells of several immunoSEQ plates. The table came from immunoSEQ multiplex PCR; TCRdb's copy has only in-frame clones and leaves some out. The data show a few million clones, with about 92% seen just once and 0.39% held by the top ten. The sample comprised naive CD4+ T cells from PBMCs. Subset denoted: CD45RA+ positively selected. The receptor was derived from a man between 18 and 35 years old in good health. Some clones in this sample may be carry-over from other donors' samples. The chain carries TRBV4-3 and TRBJ2-5; D uncertain. The CDR3 here is CASSQGSRQETQYF. In DNA form, the CDR3 reads TGCGCCAGCAGCCAAGGGTCGAGACAAGAGACCCAGTACTTC.